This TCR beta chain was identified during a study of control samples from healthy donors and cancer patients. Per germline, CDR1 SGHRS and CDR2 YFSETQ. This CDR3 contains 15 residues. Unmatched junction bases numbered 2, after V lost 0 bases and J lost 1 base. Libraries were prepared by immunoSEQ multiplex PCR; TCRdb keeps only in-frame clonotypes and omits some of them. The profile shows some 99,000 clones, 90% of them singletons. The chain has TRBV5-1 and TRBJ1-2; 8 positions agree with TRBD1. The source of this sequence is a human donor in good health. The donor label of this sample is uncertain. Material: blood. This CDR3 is CASSLAGGSNYGYTF. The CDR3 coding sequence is TGCGCCAGCAGCTTGGCAGGGGGCAGTAACTATGGCTACACCTTC.